The source of this TCR beta chain is a study of response to subunit inactivated influenza vaccine. This clonotype was counted many times. TCRdb reprocessed the RT-PCR reads via MiXCR and lists one record per CDR3 protein. The sample records some 800,000 distinct CDR3 sequences, 21% being singletons. Germline assignment: CDR1 SQVTM and CDR2 ANQGSEA. The CDR3 has 11 residues. The V end lost 4 bases, the J end lost 9 bases, and 10 bases lay between the germline ends. The V and J genes are TRBV29-1 and TRBJ2-4; D remains ambiguous. This clonotype was sampled from a man between 45 and 60 years old who received an inactivated influenza vaccine. The source material was PBMCs from blood, sampled around 5 days after vaccination. In DNA form, the CDR3 reads TGCAGCGTTGTGGATCCCGCCATTCAGTACTTC. This encodes CSVVDPAIQYF.